This paragraph covers one T cell receptor (beta chain) sequence. Its specificity is unknown. These data are taken from a study of cytomegalovirus exposure and HLA in healthy donors. Regarding the study as a whole: Cytomegalovirus-associated TCR beta chains were listed, numbering 164. Likely technical artifact: a cluster of highly shared sequence variants.

There were likely unrecorded immune exposures, though donors were nominally healthy when sampled. The CDR3 runs 13 residues. The V gene's germline CDR1 is SGHDT and CDR2 YYEEEE. V shed 0 bases, J shed 7 bases, and the junction held 3 bases outside the gene matches. Primers for the PCR totalled 60 Vbeta and 13 Jbeta. The repertoire was sequenced with immunoSEQ multiplex PCR; TCRdb's copy has only in-frame clones and lacks some. The table has approximately 110,000 clones, approximately 78% seen once; the top ten hold just over 8%. This receptor was obtained from a woman in her thirties or forties in good health and CMV-seropositive. The material sequenced was PBMCs. The chain is built from TRBV5-6 and TRBJ2-7; 8 nucleotides agree with TRBD2. The CDR3 protein is CASSLAVAGEQYF. Written as DNA, the CDR3 is TGTGCCAGCAGCTTGGCCGTAGCGGGGGAGCAGTACTTC.